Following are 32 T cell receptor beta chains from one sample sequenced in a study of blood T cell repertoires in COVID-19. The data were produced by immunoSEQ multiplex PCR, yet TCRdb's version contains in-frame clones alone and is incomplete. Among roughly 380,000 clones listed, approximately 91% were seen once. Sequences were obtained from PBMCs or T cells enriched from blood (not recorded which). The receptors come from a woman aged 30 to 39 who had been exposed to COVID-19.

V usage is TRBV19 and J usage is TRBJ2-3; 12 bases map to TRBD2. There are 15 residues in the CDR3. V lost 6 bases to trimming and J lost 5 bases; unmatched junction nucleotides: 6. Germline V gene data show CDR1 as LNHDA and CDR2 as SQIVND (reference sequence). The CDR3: CASRDPGLAGDTQYF. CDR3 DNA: TGTGCCAGTAGAGACCCGGGACTAGCGGGAGATACGCAGTATTTT.

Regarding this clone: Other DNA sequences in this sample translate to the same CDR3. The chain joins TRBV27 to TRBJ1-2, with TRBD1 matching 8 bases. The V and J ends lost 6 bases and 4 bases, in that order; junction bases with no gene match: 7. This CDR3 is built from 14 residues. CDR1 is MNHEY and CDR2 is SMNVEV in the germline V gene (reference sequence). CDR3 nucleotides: TGTGCCAGCAGCCAAGGACAGGGCGCCTATGGCTACACCTTC. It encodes CASSQGQGAYGYTF.

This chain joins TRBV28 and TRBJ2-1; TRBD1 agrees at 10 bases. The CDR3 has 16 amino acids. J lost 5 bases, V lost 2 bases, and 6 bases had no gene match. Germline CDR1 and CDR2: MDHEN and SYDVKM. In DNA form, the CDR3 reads TGTGCCAGCAGTTTAGAGGGACAGGGGTTACACAATGAGCAGTTCTTC. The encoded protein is CASSLEGQGLHNEQFF.

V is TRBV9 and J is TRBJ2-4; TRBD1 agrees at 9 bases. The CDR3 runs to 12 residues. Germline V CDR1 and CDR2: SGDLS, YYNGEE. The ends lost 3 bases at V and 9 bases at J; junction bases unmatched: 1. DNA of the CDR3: TGTGCCAGCAGCGGGGGACAGGGCATTCAGTACTTC. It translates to CASSGGQGIQYF.

The CDR3 reads CASSPSGYHYNEQFF. CDR3 nucleotide sequence: TGTGCCAGCAGCCCTAGCGGGTACCACTACAATGAGCAGTTCTTC. The gene calls are TRBV7-3 and TRBJ2-1, with TRBD2 matching over 8 bases. Losses at the gene ends were 5 bases for V and 3 bases for J; bases not matched to a gene: 6. The CDR3 runs 15 residues. Germline V gene lookup returns CDR1 SGHTA and CDR2 FQGTGA.

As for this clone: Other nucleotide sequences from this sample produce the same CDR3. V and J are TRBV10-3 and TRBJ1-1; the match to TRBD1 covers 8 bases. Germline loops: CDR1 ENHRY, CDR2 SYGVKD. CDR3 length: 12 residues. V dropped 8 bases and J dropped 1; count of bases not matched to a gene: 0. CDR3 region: CAIGQGNTEAFF. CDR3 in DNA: TGTGCCATCGGACAGGGGAACACTGAAGCTTTCTTT.

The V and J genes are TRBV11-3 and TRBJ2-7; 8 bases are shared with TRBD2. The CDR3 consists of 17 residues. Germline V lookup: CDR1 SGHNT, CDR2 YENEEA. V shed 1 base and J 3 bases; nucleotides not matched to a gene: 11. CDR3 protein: CASSLGSDSGINYEQYF. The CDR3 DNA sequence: TGTGCCAGCAGCTTAGGGTCGGATAGCGGGATAAACTACGAGCAGTACTTC.

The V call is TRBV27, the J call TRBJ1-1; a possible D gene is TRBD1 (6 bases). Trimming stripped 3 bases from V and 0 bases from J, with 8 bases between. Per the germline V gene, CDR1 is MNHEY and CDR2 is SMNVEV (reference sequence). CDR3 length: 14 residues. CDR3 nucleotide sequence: TGTGCCAGCAGTTTCAACAGGGTGAACACTGAAGCTTTCTTT. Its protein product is CASSFNRVNTEAFF.

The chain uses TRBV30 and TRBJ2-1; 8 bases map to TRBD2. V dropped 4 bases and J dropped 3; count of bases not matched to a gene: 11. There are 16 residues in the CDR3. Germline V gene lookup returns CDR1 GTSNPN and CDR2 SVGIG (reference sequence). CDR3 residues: CAWTDPASGYYNEQFF. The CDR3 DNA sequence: TGTGCCTGGACGGACCCGGCTAGCGGGTACTACAATGAGCAGTTCTTC.

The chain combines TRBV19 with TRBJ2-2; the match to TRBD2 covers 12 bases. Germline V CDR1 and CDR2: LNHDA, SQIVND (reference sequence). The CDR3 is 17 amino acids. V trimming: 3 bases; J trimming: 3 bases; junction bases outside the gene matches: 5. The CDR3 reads CASSILRLAGDTGELFF. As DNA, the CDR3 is TGTGCCAGTAGTATTTTGCGACTAGCGGGAGACACCGGGGAGCTGTTTTTT.

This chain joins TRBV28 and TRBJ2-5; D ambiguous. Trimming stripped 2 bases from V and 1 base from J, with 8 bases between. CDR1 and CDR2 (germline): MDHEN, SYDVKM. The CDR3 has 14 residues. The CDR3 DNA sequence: TGTGCCAGCAGTTTAGGTGGCAGCCAAGAGACCCAGTACTTC. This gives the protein CASSLGGSQETQYF.

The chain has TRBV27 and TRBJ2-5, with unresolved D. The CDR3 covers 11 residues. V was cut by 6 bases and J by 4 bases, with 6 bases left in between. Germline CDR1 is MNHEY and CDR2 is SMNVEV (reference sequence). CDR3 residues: CASRRGETQYF. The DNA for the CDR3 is TGTGCCAGCAGGCGCGGAGAGACCCAGTACTTC.

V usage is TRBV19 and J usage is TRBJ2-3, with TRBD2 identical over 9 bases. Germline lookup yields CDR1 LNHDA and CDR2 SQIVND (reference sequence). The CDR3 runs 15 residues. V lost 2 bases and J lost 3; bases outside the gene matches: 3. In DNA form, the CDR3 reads TGTGCCAGTAGTATATCTAGCGGGAAGACAGATACGCAGTATTTT. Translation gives CASSISSGKTDTQYF.

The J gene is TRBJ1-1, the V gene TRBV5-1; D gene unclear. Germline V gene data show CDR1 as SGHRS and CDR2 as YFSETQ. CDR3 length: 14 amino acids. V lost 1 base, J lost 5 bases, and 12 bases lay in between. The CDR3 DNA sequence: TGCGCCAGCAGCTTGATAGGGAGGTGGACTGAAGCTTTCTTT. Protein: CASSLIGRWTEAFF.

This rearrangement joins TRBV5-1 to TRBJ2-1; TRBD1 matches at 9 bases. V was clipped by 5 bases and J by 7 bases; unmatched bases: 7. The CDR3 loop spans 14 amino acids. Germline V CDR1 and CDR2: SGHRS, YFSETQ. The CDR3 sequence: CASRAEQGANEQFF. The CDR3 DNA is TGCGCCAGCAGGGCGGAACAGGGGGCGAATGAGCAGTTCTTC.

As DNA, the CDR3 is TGTGCCAGCAACCCCGGGACTAGCGGAGAAAACATTCAGTACTTC. Translating it yields CASNPGTSGENIQYF. The rearrangement joins TRBV28 to TRBJ2-4; the match to TRBD2 covers 11 bases. Per germline, CDR1 MDHEN and CDR2 SYDVKM. The CDR3 contains 15 residues. J gave up 5 bases and V 7 bases, and 7 bases lay outside the gene matches.

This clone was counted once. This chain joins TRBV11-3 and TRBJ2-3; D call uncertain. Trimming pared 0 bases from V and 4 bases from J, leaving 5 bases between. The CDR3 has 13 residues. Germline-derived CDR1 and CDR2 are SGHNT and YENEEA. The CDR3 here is CASSLEGSDTQYF. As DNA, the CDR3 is TGTGCCAGCAGCTTAGAGGGCTCAGATACGCAGTATTTT.

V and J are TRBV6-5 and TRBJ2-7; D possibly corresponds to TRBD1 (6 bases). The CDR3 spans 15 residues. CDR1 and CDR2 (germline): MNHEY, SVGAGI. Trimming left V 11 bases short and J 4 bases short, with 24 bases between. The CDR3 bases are TGTGCCTCCCAAGGGGGAGCCCTAGCAGGATACGAGCAGTACTTC. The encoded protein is CASQGGALAGYEQYF.

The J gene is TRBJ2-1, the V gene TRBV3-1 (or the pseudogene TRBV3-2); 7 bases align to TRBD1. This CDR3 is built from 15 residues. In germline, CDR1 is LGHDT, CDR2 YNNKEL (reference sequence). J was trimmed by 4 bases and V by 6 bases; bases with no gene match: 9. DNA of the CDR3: TGTGCCAGCAGTAGAACAGGGGTCCCATACAATGAGCAGTTCTTC. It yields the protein CASSRTGVPYNEQFF.

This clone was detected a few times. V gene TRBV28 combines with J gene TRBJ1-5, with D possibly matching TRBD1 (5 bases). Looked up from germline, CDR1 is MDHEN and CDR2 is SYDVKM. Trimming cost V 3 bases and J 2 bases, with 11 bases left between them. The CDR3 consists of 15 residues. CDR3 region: CASSFVRGGNQPQHF. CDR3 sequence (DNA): TGTGCCAGCAGTTTTGTTCGGGGGGGCAATCAGCCCCAGCATTTT.

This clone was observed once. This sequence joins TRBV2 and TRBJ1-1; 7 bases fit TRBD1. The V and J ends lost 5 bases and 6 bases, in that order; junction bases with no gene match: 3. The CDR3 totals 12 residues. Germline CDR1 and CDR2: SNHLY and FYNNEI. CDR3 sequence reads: CASSPGQPEAFF. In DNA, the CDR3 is TGTGCCAGCAGTCCGGGACAGCCTGAAGCTTTCTTT.

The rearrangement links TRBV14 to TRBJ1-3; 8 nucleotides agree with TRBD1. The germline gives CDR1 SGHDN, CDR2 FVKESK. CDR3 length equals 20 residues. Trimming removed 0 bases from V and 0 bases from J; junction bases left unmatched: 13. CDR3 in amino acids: CASSQDYQTGDRISGNTIYF. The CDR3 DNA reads TGTGCCAGCAGCCAAGATTACCAGACAGGGGACCGCATCTCTGGAAACACCATATATTTT.

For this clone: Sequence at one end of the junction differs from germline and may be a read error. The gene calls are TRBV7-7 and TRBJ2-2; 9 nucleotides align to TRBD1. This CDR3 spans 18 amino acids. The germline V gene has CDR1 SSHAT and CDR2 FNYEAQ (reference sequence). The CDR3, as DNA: TGTGCTAGCAGCTTGAACTCCCCCGGGACAGGGAGTACCGGGGAGCTGTTTTTT. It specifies CASSLNSPGTGSTGELFF.

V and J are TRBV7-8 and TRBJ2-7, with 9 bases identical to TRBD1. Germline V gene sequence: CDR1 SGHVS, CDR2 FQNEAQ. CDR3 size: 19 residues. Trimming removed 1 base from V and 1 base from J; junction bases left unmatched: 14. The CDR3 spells CASSLEFGTGNPLSYEQYF. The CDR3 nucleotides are TGTGCCAGCAGCTTAGAATTTGGGACAGGGAATCCCCTTTCCTACGAGCAGTACTTC.

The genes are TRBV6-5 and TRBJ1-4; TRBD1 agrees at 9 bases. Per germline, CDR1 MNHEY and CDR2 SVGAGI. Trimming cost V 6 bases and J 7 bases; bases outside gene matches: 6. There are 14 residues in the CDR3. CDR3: CASSPGTGFEKLFF. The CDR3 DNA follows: TGTGCCAGCAGCCCCGGGACAGGGTTTGAAAAACTGTTTTTT.

The CDR3 nucleotides are TGTGCCAGCAGCTTAGGGGGCGCAGGGGAACAGCCCCAGCATTTT. Residues: CASSLGGAGEQPQHF. V is TRBV7-9 and J is TRBJ1-5; possibly TRBD1 for D (6 bases). The V gene lost 1 base and the J gene lost 7 bases, with 14 bases spanning the gap. This CDR3 spans 15 amino acids. In germline, CDR1 is SEHNR, CDR2 FQNEAQ (reference sequence). Drawing the rest from reference TRBV7-9 and TRBJ1-5, the complete variable domain is DTGVSQNPRHKITKRGQNVTFRCDPISEHNRLYWYRQTLGQGPEFLTYFQNEAQLEKSRLLSDRFSAERPKGSFSTLEIQRTEQGDSAMYLCASSLGGAGEQPQHFGDGTRLSIL.

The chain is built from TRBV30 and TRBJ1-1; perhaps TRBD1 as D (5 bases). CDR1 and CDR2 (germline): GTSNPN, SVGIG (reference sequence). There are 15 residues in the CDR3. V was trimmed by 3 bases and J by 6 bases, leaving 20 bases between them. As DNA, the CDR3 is TGTGCCTGGAGCGTCCAGGTTGGGGGGGGATCTGAAGCTTTCTTT. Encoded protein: CAWSVQVGGGSEAFF.

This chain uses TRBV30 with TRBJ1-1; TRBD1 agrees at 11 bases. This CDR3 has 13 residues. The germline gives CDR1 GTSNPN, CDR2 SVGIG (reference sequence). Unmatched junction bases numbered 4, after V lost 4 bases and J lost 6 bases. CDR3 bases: TGTGCCTGGACCGGACAGGGGGCGCCTGAAGCTTTCTTT. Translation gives CAWTGQGAPEAFF. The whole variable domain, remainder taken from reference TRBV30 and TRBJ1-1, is SQTIHQWPATLVQPVGSPLSLECTVEGTSNPNLYWYRQAAGRGLQLLFYSVGIGQISSEVPQNLSASRPQDRQFILSSKKLLLSDSGFYLCAWTGQGAPEAFFGQGTRLTVV.

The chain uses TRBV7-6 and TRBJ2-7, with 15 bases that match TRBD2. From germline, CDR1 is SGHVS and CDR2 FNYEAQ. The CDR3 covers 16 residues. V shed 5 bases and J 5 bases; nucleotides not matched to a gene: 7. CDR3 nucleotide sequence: TGTGCCAGCAGCGCCAGGACTAGCGGGAGGGGGAACGAGCAGTACTTC. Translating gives CASSARTSGRGNEQYF.

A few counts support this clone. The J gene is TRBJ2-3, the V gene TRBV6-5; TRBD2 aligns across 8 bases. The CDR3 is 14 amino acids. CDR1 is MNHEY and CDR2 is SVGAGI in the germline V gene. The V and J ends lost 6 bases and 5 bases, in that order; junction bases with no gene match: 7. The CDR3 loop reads CASRPGGPLDTQYF. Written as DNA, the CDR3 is TGTGCCAGCAGACCGGGAGGGCCGTTAGATACGCAGTATTTT.

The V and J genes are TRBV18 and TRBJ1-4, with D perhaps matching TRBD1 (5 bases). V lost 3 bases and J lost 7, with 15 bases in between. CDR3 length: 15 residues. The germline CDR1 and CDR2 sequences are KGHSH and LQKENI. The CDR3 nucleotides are TGTGCCAGCTCACCGTCTGGGGGGAAGGGTGAAAAACTGTTTTTT. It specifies CASSPSGGKGEKLFF.

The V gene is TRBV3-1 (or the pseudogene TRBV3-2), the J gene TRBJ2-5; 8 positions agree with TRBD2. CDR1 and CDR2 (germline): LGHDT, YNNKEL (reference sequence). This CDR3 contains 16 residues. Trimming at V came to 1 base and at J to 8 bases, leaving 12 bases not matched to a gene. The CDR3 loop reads CASSQARGAGEETQYF. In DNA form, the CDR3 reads TGTGCCAGCAGCCAAGCTAGGGGAGCGGGAGAGGAAACCCAGTACTTC.